The present T cell receptor beta chain was sequenced within a study of blood T cell repertoires in COVID-19. Study summary: From the United States, Italy and Spain came samples of acute and convalescent COVID-19. Sources were T cells, B-cell-depleted T cells, or PBMCs; the material itself was cDNA or gDNA.

In the original analysis: For nucleated cells, counts were estimated from reference gene primer amplification. TCRdb's table, derived via immunoSEQ multiplex PCR, lists solely in-frame clones and lacks some. Clone size and V and J calls were adopted from that table, with D and trimming inferred from the DNA. This sample carries about 40,000 clones, approximately 88% of them seen once, and the ten largest clones take approximately 8.8%. The sequenced material came from peripheral blood. This clonotype was obtained from an older woman with acute or convalescent COVID-19.

In nucleotides, the CDR3 is TGTGCCAGTAGTATCGGGGTGGATGCCACTGAAGCTTTCTTT. This translates into CASSIGVDATEAFF. The genes are TRBV19 and TRBJ1-1; D is uncertain. This CDR3 has 14 residues. CDR1 is LNHDA, CDR2 SQIVND, per germline (reference sequence). Deletions cut 3 bases from V and 4 bases from J, with 12 bases between. The full variable domain, rest sourced from reference TRBV19 and TRBJ1-1, is DGGITQSPKYLFRKEGQNVTLSCEQNLNHDAMYWYRQDPGQGLRLIYYSQIVNDFQKGDIAEGYSVSREKKESFPLTVTSAQKNPTAFYLCASSIGVDATEAFFGQGTRLTVV.